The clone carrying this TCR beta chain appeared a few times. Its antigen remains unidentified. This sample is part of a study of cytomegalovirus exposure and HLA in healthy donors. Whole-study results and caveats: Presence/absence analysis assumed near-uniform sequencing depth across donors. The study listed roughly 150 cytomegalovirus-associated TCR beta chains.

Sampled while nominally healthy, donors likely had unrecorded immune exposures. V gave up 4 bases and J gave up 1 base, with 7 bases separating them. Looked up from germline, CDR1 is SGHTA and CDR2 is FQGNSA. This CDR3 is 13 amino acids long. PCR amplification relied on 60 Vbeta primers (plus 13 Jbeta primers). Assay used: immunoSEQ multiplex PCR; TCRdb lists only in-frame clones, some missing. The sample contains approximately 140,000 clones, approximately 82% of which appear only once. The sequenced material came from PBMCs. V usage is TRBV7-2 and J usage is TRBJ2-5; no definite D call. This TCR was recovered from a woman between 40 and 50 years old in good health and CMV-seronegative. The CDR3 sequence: CASSSVFQETQYF. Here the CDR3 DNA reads TGTGCCAGCAGCTCCGTCTTCCAAGAGACCCAGTACTTC.